This T cell receptor (beta chain) was sequenced in a study of T cell responses to AZD1222 COVID-19 vaccine. Only in-frame clones appear in the TCRdb table, and some are missing; sequencing was by immunoSEQ multiplex PCR. The sample consists of around 270,000 clones, 94% of them appearing once. Concerning this clone itself: Its specificity is not known.

Regarding the study as a whole: Among vaccine-associated CD4 TCRs, coverage spanned spike, with dominance at 160-218 and 743-854.

Germline CDR1 LNHDA, CDR2 SQIVND (reference sequence). J was trimmed by 7 bases and V by 8 bases; bases with no gene match: 15. CDR3 size: 16 residues. The sequence derives from an adult who received the AZD1222 COVID-19 vaccine. Specimen: peripheral blood, collected 28 days after the second AZD1222 dose. The chain has TRBV19 and TRBJ2-2, with 8 bases that match TRBD1. The CDR3 loop is CASRPPWTGKGGELFF. The CDR3 DNA follows: TGTGCCAGTCGACCGCCATGGACAGGGAAGGGCGGGGAGCTGTTTTTT.